This T cell receptor beta chain was documented in a study of OX40 agonist ivuxolimab in advanced cancers. Study-wide findings and caveats: Relatively little clonal expansion, among the lowest observed, appeared in partial responders at 0.1-3.0 mg/kg.

There are 14 residues in the CDR3. After removal of 6 bases from V and 0 bases from J, the junction contained 5 bases not matched to a gene. The germline gives CDR1 MNHNS, CDR2 SASEGT. About this clone: What it recognizes is unknown.

Some clones are missing from TCRdb's copy, which holds only in-frame ones; the method was immunoSEQ multiplex PCR. Of 90,000 to 100,000 clones listed, about four fifths are singletons. This sequence originates from an adult with an advanced solid tumor such as melanoma, head and neck, liver or kidney cancer. This chain uses TRBV6-1 with TRBJ2-7; the match to TRBD1 covers 7 bases. Source: CD4+ or CD8+ T cells sorted from blood, taken in a trial of the OX40 agonist ivuxolimab. CDR3 coding DNA: TGTGCCAGCAGAGGGACAGCGGACTCCTACGAGCAGTACTTC. Its protein is CASRGTADSYEQYF.